The clone carrying this T cell receptor (beta chain) was recorded at least ten times. The target antigen is unknown. The sample is drawn from a study of molecular identifiers for immune sequencing clone quantification. Study findings and constraints: Highly expanded clones may be undercounted when identical TCR molecules share barcodes. Spiked Jurkat TCR RNA equivalent to one cell was reportedly detectable in approximately 970,000 naive cells.

Between roughly 19,000 and 1,100,000 sorted cells, with 10%, 30% or 50% RNA, yielded naive CD8 libraries. V lost 2 bases and J 3 bases, leaving 11 bases between the germline ends. In germline, CDR1 is MNHNY, CDR2 SVGAGI (reference sequence). This CDR3 contains 14 residues. Via MiXCR, TCRdb re-called the PCR reads, giving one row per CDR3 protein. In the table there are around 320,000 distinct CDR3 sequences, 24% of which are singletons. Sequencing was performed on naive CD8+ T cells from blood, with Jurkat cell RNA spiked in. The sample's subset: FACS-sorted CD8+CD4-CCR7+CD45RA+ naive T cells. The V call is TRBV6-6, the J call TRBJ2-7, with D possibly TRBD2 on 5 matching bases. This receptor was obtained from a human donor in good health. Some libraries in this study had Jurkat cell RNA spiked in. The CDR3 reads CASSYLGELYEQYF. In DNA, the CDR3 is TGTGCCAGCAGTTACCTCGGGGAACTCTACGAGCAGTACTTC.